This record concerns one T cell receptor beta chain sequence. As yet, its antigen is unknown. TCRdb ran MiXCR on the 5' RACE reads and lists one entry per CDR3 protein. The profile shows roughly 190,000 distinct CDR3 sequences, approximately 20% of them singletons. This sample is drawn from a study of T-cell memory formation after mild COVID-19. General study points: Memory sampled before infection contained some responding clones, suggesting cross-reactive memory joined.

V was pared by 6 bases and J by 7 bases, with 10 bases between. The CDR3 is 12 residues long. The TCR comes from an adult woman who had mild COVID-19 (a few samples of this study predate the infection). Cell type and time point are not known. The chain employs TRBV12-3 or TRBV12-4 and TRBJ1-5; D gene uncertain. Sequenced material: PBMCs or a T cell subset sorted from them (not recorded which). DNA for the CDR3: TGTGCCAGCAGCCCGGGAGTACAGCCCCAGCATTTT. Its protein product is CASSPGVQPQHF.